The source of this T cell receptor (beta chain) is a study of CD8+ T cells in alopecia areata. About the research overall: The study gave treated patients oral tofacitinib at 5 to 10 mg twice daily. Study observations and caveats: TCRs were shared less clearly across patients than in mice, possibly for HLA-related reasons.

Germline CDR1 LNHNV, CDR2 YYDKDF (reference sequence). With 3 bases clipped from V and 3 bases from J, the junction kept 1 base outside the gene matches. The CDR3 totals 14 residues. RNA, once extracted, was reverse transcribed into cDNA for use as the sequencing template. The method was immunoSEQ multiplex PCR; TCRdb's version includes in-frame clones alone and lacks a portion of them. This table has approximately 66,000 clones, 50% to 75% appearing once. As regards this clone: What it binds is unknown.

Obtained from alopecia areata patients were lesional scalp punch biopsies along with peripheral blood. Sorting separated CD4+ and CD8+ T cells out of PBMCs. The chain carries TRBV15 and TRBJ1-5, with 8 bases fitting TRBD1. This TCR was sampled from a human donor with alopecia areata. The material was CD8+ T cells sorted from blood, obtained at week 0. The DNA for the CDR3 is TGTGCCACCAGCAGGGACAGGGTCAATCAGCCCCAGCATTTT. Its translation is CATSRDRVNQPQHF.